The present TCR beta chain was sequenced within a study of T cells in Graves' hyperthyroidism and ophthalmopathy (dated by TCRdb to between 2018 and 2020). Background for the entire study: Peripheral blood was collected at initial diagnosis, before any treatment. In addition, the study compared T-cell repertoires in thyroid tissue and in blood from several Graves' hyperthyroidism patients. The approximately 98 discovery patients were randomly divided into training and test sets at a 7:3 ratio. According to the paper, TCR Vbeta CDR3 sequencing was carried out on over 130 peripheral blood samples, which came from approximately 41 ophthalmopathy, around 75 hyperthyroidism and some 17 progressor patients. Prospective prediction of ophthalmopathy was tested in an independent validation cohort consisting of 18 hyperthyroidism patients and around 16 patients who later progressed to ophthalmopathy. TCR V-J signatures able to tell the groups apart were searched for in a discovery cohort of 100 patients, of whom under 45 had Graves' ophthalmopathy and 57 had stable Graves' hyperthyroidism. After sampling, hyperthyroidism patients received methimazole starting at 30 mg daily, and ophthalmopathy patients received high-dose intravenous methylprednisolone. Study-wide conclusions, independent of this receptor: A 13 V-J signature model separated ophthalmopathy from stable hyperthyroidism, with around 88% sensitivity and 81.08% specificity in cross-validation and 80%/75% in testing. Sample size was not statistically predetermined, and investigators were not blinded to group allocation. In validation, progression to ophthalmopathy was predicted by the model with roughly 69% sensitivity and 72.22% specificity, a median of approximately 6.5 months before onset. Most expanded thyroid clonotypes (frequency above 0.001) were also detected in blood, suggesting blood repertoires may reflect thyroid immune responses.

The germline V gene (reference sequence) sets CDR1 to LNHDA and CDR2 to SQIVND. Trimming takes 9 bases off V and 2 bases off J; junction bases not matched to a gene: 8. Taken from cysteine to phenylalanine, the CDR3 has 17 residues. CDR3 DNA only is kept here, 51 bases in frame from base 1. The TCR beta CDR3 regions were amplified from RNA transcripts. For the first round of RT-PCR on the TCR CDR3, the HTBI primer set was used together with the Qiagen OneStep RT-PCR kit. A second multiplex PCR round built the libraries, followed by size selection and purification. The libraries were sequenced on an Illumina HiSeq2000 using paired-end 100 bp reads. As for the original processing: Raw data were processed with SOAPnuke, discarding reads with adapters, uncalled bases, mean Phred below 15, or no exact constant-primer or identifier match. COPE v1.2.5 was used to merge high-quality paired reads, and clonotypes were defined as unique nucleotide sequences. MiTCR v1.1 was used to align the clonotypes against IMGT TRBV, TRBD and TRBJ reference segments. Only V-J combinations with frequency above 0.0001, covering 99.2% of repertoires, were analysed. A TCS score was defined as the ratio of F50 (clonal expansion) to E x V (chaos), with BLOSUM62-based TCRdist applied between CDR3 peptides within each V-J. Welch's t-statistics and random forest reduced approximately 520 V-J features to fewer than 15, which were used in a naive Bayes classifier (R e1071). The Morisita-Horn index was used to measure how similar the thyroid and blood repertoires were. TCRdb redid the processing of the public reads, applying fastp at Q25 and MiXCR, and retained in-frame beta chains. Each CDR3 protein gets just one entry, which takes the most common genes and DNA from the rows behind it. The V and J calls come from TCRdb's annotation, not from the publication. Counted in this sample were about 37,000 distinct CDR3 sequences; 52% of them appeared once. The top ten hold about 17% of the sample.

Moderately to severely active disease, a Clinical Activity Score of at least 3, a NOSPECS grade of at least 4, and a duration under 3 months were present in ophthalmopathy patients. The study excluded patients with uncontrolled infections, other autoimmune diseases, pregnancy or lactation. Diagnoses relied on clinical symptoms, serum thyroxine and TRAb, thyroid ultrasound and orbital computed tomography. PBMCs were isolated from about 9.2 ml of fresh peripheral blood by Ficoll-Paque density gradient centrifugation. Total RNA was extracted with Trizol reagent, and quality was checked on an Agilent 2100 Bioanalyzer. Many counts were recorded for this clonotype. There is no known antigen for this receptor. No clone much larger than this one lies a single base away; base qualities are absent.

The clonotype comes from a man in his forties or fifties with Graves' ophthalmopathy. The sequenced sample consisted of blood. Rearrangement joined TRBV19 to TRBJ2-6; TRBD1 agrees with 12 junctional bases. The encoded CDR3 is CASTTRDRGPGANVLTF. The nucleotide sequence reads TGTGCCAGCACGACTCGGGACAGGGGGCCTGGGGCCAACGTCCTGACTTTC. When the CDR3 is completed using the reference TRBV19 and TRBJ2-6 genes on either side, the full variable domain is DGGITQSPKYLFRKEGQNVTLSCEQNLNHDAMYWYRQDPGQGLRLIYYSQIVNDFQKGDIAEGYSVSREKKESFPLTVTSAQKNPTAFYLCASTTRDRGPGANVLTFGAGSRLTVL.